The next 14 T cell receptor beta chains were all read from a single sample in a study of T-cell reconstitution after alpha-beta-depleted transplantation in children. TCRbeta library construction was performed incorporating unique molecular identifiers. TCRdb re-called the PCR reads with MiXCR, one entry per CDR3 protein. The table has a few hundred thousand distinct CDR3 sequences, 9.5% to 13% seen once. The sequenced sample was PBMCs from the stem cell graft donor, obtained from the stem cell graft. Receptor source: a human donor who donated a stem cell graft to a child with acute myeloid leukemia.

This clonotype was recorded a few times. This sequence joins TRBV29-1 and TRBJ2-3; possible D gene TRBD2, 5 bases. The CDR3 extends over 13 amino acids. The ends were cut back, 4 bases at V and 7 bases at J, with 15 bases in the middle. Germline V gene data show CDR1 as SQVTM and CDR2 as ANQGSEA. The CDR3 here is CSVVPRGRNTQYF. CDR3 in DNA: TGCAGCGTTGTCCCCCGGGGTCGGAATACGCAGTATTTT.

In its sample, this clonotype was seen once. V gene TRBV7-9 combines with J gene TRBJ2-1, with unresolved D. The CDR3 length is 13 residues. CDR1 and CDR2 from the germline V gene are SEHNR and FQNEAQ (reference sequence). V was clipped by 1 base and J by 9 bases, with 10 bases between them. CDR3 nucleotides: TGTGCCAGCAGCTTAGGGATAGCTGGTGAGCAGTTCTTC. Amino acid sequence: CASSLGIAGEQFF.

This clonotype was counted a few times. The chain combines TRBV5-1 with TRBJ1-1, with 7 bases fitting TRBD1. Germline CDR1 and CDR2: SGHRS and YFSETQ. The CDR3 runs 15 residues. Germline trimming cut 0 bases from V and 4 bases from J; bases unmatched to any gene: 6. The CDR3, as DNA: TGCGCCAGCAGCTTGGAGGCTTCAGGGGGCACTGAAGCTTTCTTT. This sequence encodes CASSLEASGGTEAFF.

This clonotype was seen ten or more times. The chain recombines TRBV5-6 with TRBJ2-5; D is possibly TRBD1 or TRBD2 (5 bases each). The CDR3 sequence is 14 residues long. Germline V gene sequence: CDR1 SGHDT, CDR2 YYEEEE. V lost 1 base and J lost 3, with 10 bases in between. For the CDR3, the DNA is TGTGCCAGCAGCTTGCAGGGACCGAAAGAGACCCAGTACTTC. It codes for CASSLQGPKETQYF.

This clonotype was observed a few times. The chain couples TRBV9 to TRBJ2-6; no definite D call. There are 16 residues in the CDR3. In germline, CDR1 is SGDLS, CDR2 YYNGEE. Between the trimmed V and J ends, which lost 4 bases and 0 bases, there was a span of 11 bases. The CDR3 is CASSPRRDSGANVLTF. The DNA for the CDR3 is TGTGCCAGCAGCCCACGAAGGGACTCTGGGGCCAACGTCCTGACTTTC.

Many counts were recorded for this clonotype. The V and J genes are TRBV7-2 and TRBJ1-6; 8 nucleotides align to TRBD1. CDR1 and CDR2 from the germline V gene are SGHTA and FQGNSA. This CDR3 has 14 amino acids. Losses at the gene ends were 5 bases for V and 6 bases for J; bases not matched to a gene: 3. This CDR3 is CASSRTGLNSPLHF. The CDR3 bases are TGTGCCAGCAGCAGGACAGGGCTTAATTCACCCCTCCACTTT.

The sample holds many counts of this clonotype. This chain joins TRBV20-1 and TRBJ2-1; 9 positions match TRBD2. The CDR3 is made up of 13 amino acids. Germline CDR1 is DFQATT and CDR2 is SNEGSKA (reference sequence). V shed 5 bases, J shed 4 bases, and the junction held 3 bases outside the gene matches. The CDR3 region is CSAYLAGYNEQFF. The CDR3, as DNA: TGCAGTGCTTACCTAGCGGGGTACAATGAGCAGTTCTTC.

The rearrangement links TRBV30 to TRBJ2-7, with D uncertain. V dropped 5 bases and J dropped 5 bases, with 13 bases sitting between them. The CDR3 has 12 residues. Germline-derived CDR1 and CDR2 are GTSNPN and SVGIG (reference sequence). As DNA, the CDR3 is TGTGCCTGGCGCCTGCAGGCGGACGAGCAGTACTTC. Amino acid sequence: CAWRLQADEQYF. Supplemented by reference TRBV30 and TRBJ2-7, the full variable domain reads SQTIHQWPATLVQPVGSPLSLECTVEGTSNPNLYWYRQAAGRGLQLLFYSVGIGQISSEVPQNLSASRPQDRQFILSSKKLLLSDSGFYLCAWRLQADEQYFGPGTRLTVT.

The table lists this clonotype with many counts. Written as DNA, the CDR3 is TGTGCCAGCAGCTTAGTCTTGAACACTGAAGCTTTCTTT. As protein: CASSLVLNTEAFF. The chain is built from TRBV7-9 and TRBJ1-1, with D uncertain. CDR1 and CDR2 from the germline V gene are SEHNR and FQNEAQ (reference sequence). The CDR3 runs to 13 residues. Trimming cost V 1 base and J 0 bases, with 3 bases left between them.

Turning to this clonotype: The conserved phenylalanine or tryptophan normally closing the CDR3 is absent here, so this likely arose from a read error. The chain links TRBV5-8 to TRBJ2-1, with 8 positions matching TRBD1. From germline, CDR1 is SGHTS and CDR2 YDEGEE. The V and J ends lost 1 base and 5 bases, in that order; junction bases with no gene match: 8. The CDR3 totals 16 residues. DNA of the CDR3: TGTGCCAGCAGCTTGTTCCAGGGGGCTGTTCACAATGAGCAGTTCTTG. This gives the protein CASSLFQGAVHNEQFL.

This clonotype came up a few times. J is TRBJ2-6 and V is TRBV5-1; the D gene is possibly TRBD1 (5 bases). With 0 bases removed from V and 0 bases from J, the gap between germline ends came to 10 bases. The CDR3 has 17 residues. CDR1 is SGHRS and CDR2 is YFSETQ in the germline V gene. The CDR3 protein is CASSLVGHFSGANVLTF. The CDR3 DNA sequence: TGCGCCAGCAGCTTGGTTGGACACTTCTCTGGGGCCAACGTCCTGACTTTC.

The sample holds many counts of this clonotype. The J gene is TRBJ2-1, the V gene TRBV11-2; 14 bases line up with TRBD2. The V and J ends lost 4 bases and 15 bases, in that order; junction bases with no gene match: 11. Germline CDR1 SGHAT, CDR2 FQNNGV. The CDR3 consists of 15 residues. The CDR3, as DNA: TGTGCCAGCAGCTCCACCGGGACTAGCGGGAGATCGGGGTTCTTC. Its protein product is CASSSTGTSGRSGFF.

This clonotype was counted between two and nine times. The chain has TRBV12-3 or TRBV12-4 and TRBJ2-1, with D tentatively TRBD2 (5 bases). The CDR3 is 15 residues long. The V end lost 3 bases, the J end lost 0 bases, and 9 bases lay between the germline ends. The CDR3 region is CASSFGETSYNEQFF. The CDR3 coding sequence is TGTGCCAGCAGTTTCGGGGAGACCTCCTACAATGAGCAGTTCTTC.

The chain recombines TRBV7-2 with TRBJ2-1; TRBD2 is a possible D gene (6 bases). In germline, CDR1 is SGHTA, CDR2 FQGNSA. V lost 6 bases and J lost 4, with 19 bases in between. The CDR3 spans 16 residues. The CDR3 coding sequence is TGTGCCAGCAGAAGGGGTGAGACTAGAAGTTACAATGAGCAGTTCTTC. Protein sequence: CASRRGETRSYNEQFF.